Listed below are T cell receptor beta chains from one sample, sequenced in a study of T-cell reconstitution after alpha-beta-depleted transplantation in children. TCRdb processed the PCR reads anew with MiXCR; each CDR3 protein has one entry. The data contain about 580,000 distinct CDR3 sequences, 23% of them seen just once; the ten biggest clones take up around 14%. Sequences were derived from PBMCs, mostly from graft donor cells, sampled 360 days after TCRalphabeta/CD19-depleted stem cell transplant. The source is a boy in the first two years of life who had a stem cell transplant for acute myeloid leukemia, so the T cells may come from the graft donor. The CDR3 runs from the conserved cysteine through the conserved F or W. A D gene is named only where the DNA matches it firmly. The size field is filled for only some rows; it gives once, few, many or a size class.

clone size,J gene,V gene,D gene,CDR3 protein,CDR3 DNA
few,TRBJ2-5,TRBV12-3/TRBV12-4,.,CASGASGETQYF,TGTGCCAGTGGGGCCAGCGGAGAGACCCAGTACTTC
few,TRBJ2-2,TRBV24-1,TRBD1,CATSGSGTGSNTGELFF,TGTGCCACCAGTGGTTCCGGGACAGGGTCGAACACCGGGGAGCTGTTTTTT
few,TRBJ1-2,TRBV29-1,.,CSVVTDRIYGYTF,TGCAGCGTTGTGACAGACCGAATATATGGCTACACCTTC
many,TRBJ2-1,TRBV20-1,TRBD2,CSASVGGYNEQFF,TGCAGTGCTAGCGTCGGGGGGTACAATGAGCAGTTCTTC
.,TRBJ2-3,TRBV6-1,TRBD1,CASSVRDRSTDTQYF,TGTGCCAGCAGCGTCCGGGACAGGAGCACAGATACGCAGTATTTT
many,TRBJ1-2,TRBV12-3/TRBV12-4,.,CASPTNYGYTF,TGTGCCAGCCCCACAAACTATGGCTACACCTTC
many,TRBJ2-3,TRBV20-1,.,CSASPRTDTQYF,TGCAGTGCTAGTCCCCGCACAGATACGCAGTATTTT
.,TRBJ1-5,TRBV10-2,TRBD1,CASLPGDRGNNQPQHF,TGCGCCAGCCTCCCAGGGGACAGGGGGAACAATCAGCCCCAGCATTTT
.,TRBJ2-2,TRBV12-3/TRBV12-4,TRBD1,CASSLSGQGANGELFF,TGTGCCAGCAGTCTCTCAGGACAGGGGGCTAACGGGGAGCTGTTTTTT
.,TRBJ1-5,TRBV28,.,CASSLQSSSTHQPQHF,TGTGCCAGCAGTTTACAGTCCTCGTCCACCCATCAGCCCCAGCATTTT
few,TRBJ2-1,TRBV6-1,TRBD2,CASSREGRSYNEQFF,TGTGCCAGCAGCCGGGAGGGACGTTCCTACAATGAGCAGTTCTTC
many,TRBJ2-5,TRBV2,.,CASSITTSQETQYF,TGTGCCAGCAGTATAACGACTTCCCAAGAGACCCAGTACTTC
.,TRBJ2-2,TRBV7-9,TRBD2,CASSLRGGAGELFF,TGTGCCAGCAGCTTACGCGGGGGGGCCGGGGAGCTGTTTTTT
.,TRBJ1-5,TRBV12-5,TRBD1,CASASGQAGQPQHF,TGTGCTAGTGCCTCCGGACAGGCGGGTCAGCCCCAGCATTTT
.,TRBJ1-4,TRBV4-3,TRBD1,CASSQDLPGQGFSNEKLFF,TGCGCCAGCAGCCAAGATCTTCCGGGACAGGGCTTCTCTAATGAAAAACTGTTTTTT
many,TRBJ1-5,TRBV20-1,.,CSARGTVRFNQPQHF,TGCAGTGCTAGAGGGACAGTTAGATTCAATCAGCCCCAGCATTTT
.,TRBJ2-3,TRBV5-1,TRBD1,CASSRPGTDTDTQYF,TGCGCCAGCAGCAGGCCCGGGACAGACACAGATACGCAGTATTTT
.,TRBJ2-1,TRBV10-3,TRBD1,CAISQTGGNEQFF,TGTGCCATCAGTCAGACAGGGGGCAATGAGCAGTTCTTC
few,TRBJ2-2,TRBV20-1,TRBD1,CSARSTGDGTGELFF,TGCAGTGCTAGGTCTACAGGGGATGGCACCGGGGAGCTGTTTTTT
many,TRBJ1-2,TRBV29-1,.,CSVEEGDYGYTF,TGCAGCGTTGAGGAAGGGGACTATGGCTACACCTTC
.,TRBJ1-5,TRBV7-6,TRBD1,CASSPRTGGNNQPQHF,TGTGCCAGCAGCCCCCGGACAGGGGGGAACAATCAGCCCCAGCATTTT
.,TRBJ1-1,TRBV9,.,CASSPPPGQNTEAFF,TGTGCCAGCAGCCCCCCCCCAGGGCAAAACACTGAAGCTTTCTTT
many,TRBJ2-3,TRBV7-2,.,CASSPRLRGGTDTQYF,TGTGCCAGCAGCCCCCGACTCAGGGGCGGAACAGATACGCAGTATTTT
few,TRBJ2-7,TRBV25-1,.,CASSEGGTHEQYF,TGTGCCAGCAGTGAAGGGGGGACCCACGAGCAGTACTTC
few,TRBJ1-2,TRBV20-1,.,CSAPRGAGGYTF,TGCAGTGCCCCTAGGGGGGCGGGTGGCTACACCTTC
many,TRBJ2-5,TRBV20-1,.,CSARRRQETQYF,TGCAGTGCTAGGCGTAGGCAAGAGACCCAGTACTTC
many,TRBJ2-7,TRBV29-1,.,CSVGRGPNEQYF,TGCAGCGTTGGCAGGGGTCCCAACGAGCAGTACTTC
few,TRBJ1-1,TRBV2,.,CASSKGGYEAFF,TGTGCCAGCAGTAAAGGGGGGTATGAAGCTTTCTTT
.,TRBJ2-3,TRBV7-2,.,CASSQRQVATSTDTQYF,TGTGCCAGCAGCCAACGACAGGTCGCTACTAGCACAGATACGCAGTATTTT
.,TRBJ1-2,TRBV6-5,TRBD1,CASSSDRGSNYGYTF,TGTGCCAGCAGTTCCGACAGGGGATCTAACTATGGCTACACCTTC
.,TRBJ2-7,TRBV25-1,TRBD1,CASSENPGQGRHEQYF,TGTGCCAGCAGTGAAAATCCCGGACAGGGGCGCCACGAGCAGTACTTC
.,TRBJ2-1,TRBV5-1,.,CASSISRGLDYNEQFF,TGCGCCAGCAGCATCTCACGGGGACTCGATTACAATGAGCAGTTCTTC
.,TRBJ2-1,TRBV6-1,TRBD1,CASSATTGGVGYNEQFF,TGTGCCAGCAGCGCCACAACAGGGGGCGTTGGGTACAATGAGCAGTTCTTC
.,TRBJ2-7,TRBV10-3,TRBD1,CAISDPTGADYEQYF,TGTGCCATCAGTGATCCGACAGGGGCGGACTACGAGCAGTACTTC
many,TRBJ1-3,TRBV6-1,.,CASSRGDGNTIYF,TGTGCCAGCAGCCGGGGGGATGGAAACACCATATATTTT
few,TRBJ2-1,TRBV7-2,TRBD1,CASRPQGVRVYNEQFF,TGTGCCAGCAGGCCCCAGGGGGTACGGGTCTACAATGAGCAGTTCTTC
.,TRBJ2-4,TRBV30,.,CAWGGGSKNIQYF,TGTGCCTGGGGAGGGGGGAGTAAAAACATTCAGTACTTC
few,TRBJ2-7,TRBV12-3/TRBV12-4,TRBD2,CASSSGLAGVGEQYF,TGTGCCAGCAGTTCGGGACTAGCGGGGGTGGGCGAGCAGTACTTC
many,TRBJ2-2,TRBV4-3,.,CASSHGDRGAGELFF,TGCGCCAGCAGCCACGGGGATCGGGGAGCCGGGGAGCTGTTTTTT
.,TRBJ2-3,TRBV10-3,.,CASTAGFPRNTQYF,TGTGCCAGCACGGCAGGTTTCCCACGAAATACGCAGTATTTT
.,TRBJ2-1,TRBV7-9,.,CASSSGGWEQFF,TGTGCCAGCAGCTCCGGGGGTTGGGAGCAGTTCTTC